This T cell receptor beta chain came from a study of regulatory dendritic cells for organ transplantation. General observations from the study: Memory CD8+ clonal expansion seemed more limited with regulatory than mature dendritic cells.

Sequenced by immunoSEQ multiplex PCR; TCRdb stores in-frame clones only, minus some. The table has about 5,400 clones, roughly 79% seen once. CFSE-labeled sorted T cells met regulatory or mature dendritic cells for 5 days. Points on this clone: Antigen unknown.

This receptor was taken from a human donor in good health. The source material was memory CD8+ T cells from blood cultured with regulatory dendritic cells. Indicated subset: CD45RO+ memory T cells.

CDR3 DNA: TGCGCCAGCAGCCAAGAGAGGAGGGGTCGGTACGAGCAGTACTTC. Translated, it gives CASSQERRGRYEQYF. The rearrangement links TRBV4-3 to TRBJ2-7, with a possible D match to TRBD2 (6 bases). CDR1 is LGHNA and CDR2 is YSLEER in the germline V gene. With 0 bases removed from V and 4 bases from J, the gap between germline ends came to 13 bases. The CDR3 loop spans 15 amino acids.